The entry below describes one TCR beta chain. The target antigen is unknown. Control samples came 1 year after myeloablative marrow transplants with methotrexate plus calcineurin inhibitor. The sample belongs to a study of T cells after posttransplantation cyclophosphamide. General study findings and limits: TRB overlap between skin or GI tissue T cells and blood was limited.

Using immunoSEQ multiplex PCR, the repertoire was profiled, and TCRdb retains in-frame clones only, with some absent. The table has tens of thousands of clones, more than 70% seen once. Germline V gives CDR1 SGHNT, CDR2 YYREEE (reference sequence). The V end lost 0 bases, the J end lost 4 bases, and 16 bases lay between the germline ends. This CDR3 region has 16 residues. This chain uses TRBV5-4 with TRBJ2-5; maybe TRBD2 (5 bases). The receptor's source is a female patient between 50 and 60 years old who received an allogeneic stem cell transplant from an unrelated donor, was CMV-positive, and had chronic GVHD only. Some T cells here may be from the graft donor. Sequences were derived from PBMCs, sampled after an allogeneic stem cell transplant with a calcineurin inhibitor and methotrexate. The DNA of the CDR3 is TGTGCCAGCAGCTTGGAAAACCTGAGGGCCCCAGAGACCCAGTACTTC. Encoded protein: CASSLENLRAPETQYF.